The 29 T cell receptor beta chains reported below all come from one sample, sequenced in a study of T cells in Graves' hyperthyroidism and ophthalmopathy. TCR beta CDR3 regions were amplified from RNA. During a first-round RT-PCR of the TCR CDR3, the HTBI primer set was used. TCRdb used MiXCR to reprocess the multiplex PCR reads, holding one entry per CDR3 protein. The sample contains 300,000 to 350,000 distinct CDR3 sequences, around a sixth of which appear only once. Sequencing was carried out using blood. Every receptor here comes from a woman aged 40 to 49 with Graves' ophthalmopathy.

The V and J genes are TRBV28 and TRBJ1-5, with D possibly being TRBD1 (5 bases). Deletions cut 1 base from V and 0 bases from J, with 10 bases between. CDR1 MDHEN and CDR2 SYDVKM come from the germline V gene. This CDR3 region has 16 residues. CDR3 amino acids: CASSLLGLHSNQPQHF. CDR3 sequence (DNA): TGTGCCAGCAGTTTATTGGGACTCCATAGCAATCAGCCCCAGCATTTT.

This clonotype was detected many times. The chain recombines TRBV15 with TRBJ1-3; 7 positions match TRBD1. CDR1 is LNHNV, CDR2 YYDKDF, per germline (reference sequence). The length of the CDR3 is 16 residues. J lost 0 bases, V lost 0 bases, and 2 bases had no gene match. Here the CDR3 DNA reads TGTGCCACCAGCAGAGAGCGGGACAGCTCTGGAAACACCATATATTTT. Its translation is CATSRERDSSGNTIYF.

This clonotype was seen many times. The genes are TRBV15 and TRBJ1-6; no definite D call. Germline CDR1 is LNHNV and CDR2 is YYDKDF (reference sequence). The CDR3 is made up of 18 amino acids. V lost 0 bases and J 10 bases, leaving 22 bases between the germline ends. The CDR3 nucleotides read TGTGCCACCAGCAGAGATCGACCCACTCGAACCGCAGGATCACCCCTCCACTTT. It yields the protein CATSRDRPTRTAGSPLHF.

The table lists this clonotype with many counts. The V and J genes are TRBV12-3 or TRBV12-4 and TRBJ1-5; D not certain. Between the trimmed V and J ends, which lost 2 bases and 5 bases, there was a span of 16 bases. CDR3 length: 16 residues. The CDR3: CASSLRTGPLDQPQHF. CDR3 nucleotide sequence: TGTGCCAGCAGTTTAAGAACTGGCCCCTTGGATCAGCCCCAGCATTTT.

There are many counts of this clonotype. This rearrangement joins TRBV10-3 to TRBJ2-5; D is unclear. Trimming took 3 bases from V and 4 from J, leaving 9 bases between them. The CDR3 extends over 13 amino acids. Germline V CDR1 and CDR2: ENHRY, SYGVKD. The CDR3 is CAISEVGIETQYF. DNA for the CDR3: TGTGCCATCAGTGAAGTTGGGATAGAGACCCAGTACTTC.

This clonotype was found many times. The chain uses TRBV18 and TRBJ1-2; 11 bases match TRBD1. Per germline, CDR1 KGHSH and CDR2 LQKENI. Trimming cost V 5 bases and J 3 bases; bases outside gene matches: 11. The CDR3 has 17 amino acids. Here the CDR3 reads CASSSLGQGDSYYGYTF. The CDR3 DNA reads TGTGCCAGCTCATCACTGGGACAGGGGGACTCGTACTATGGCTACACCTTC.

The sample holds many counts of this clonotype. The chain combines TRBV19 with TRBJ1-2, with TRBD1 identical over 8 bases. The CDR3 spans 16 residues. The V gene's germline CDR1 is LNHDA and CDR2 SQIVND (reference sequence). Trimming took 4 bases from V and 4 from J; bases not matched to a gene: 11. CDR3 in DNA: TGTGCCAGTAGTACGACCCTGACAGGGGCGACCTATGGCTACACCTTC. This gives the protein CASSTTLTGATYGYTF.

This clonotype was recorded at least ten times. The J gene is TRBJ2-7, the V gene TRBV30; 9 bases are a match to TRBD1. Germline values: CDR1 GTSNPN, CDR2 SVGIG (reference sequence). J gave up 6 bases and V 4 bases, and 1 base lay outside the gene matches. The CDR3 sequence is 11 residues long. The CDR3, as DNA: TGTGCCTGGACGACAGGGGGCGAGCAGTACTTC. Translation: CAWTTGGEQYF.

This clonotype was found many times. DNA for the CDR3: TGCAGCGTTGTCGGCTCGGGATACGAGCAGTACTTC. It specifies CSVVGSGYEQYF. The chain couples TRBV29-1 to TRBJ2-7; weak D call: TRBD2 (5 bases). Per the germline V gene, CDR1 is SQVTM and CDR2 is ANQGSEA. The CDR3 runs to 12 residues. Trimming left V 4 bases short and J 4 bases short, with 11 bases between.

This clonotype came up many times. This chain uses TRBV27 with TRBJ2-7, with unresolved D. Germline CDR1 reads MNHEY; CDR2 reads SMNVEV (reference sequence). Trimming took 5 bases from V and 2 from J, leaving 13 bases between them. This CDR3 region has 14 residues. CDR3 residues: CASSLRRFTYEQYF. The CDR3 DNA is TGTGCCAGCAGTCTCCGACGGTTCACCTACGAGCAGTACTTC.

This clonotype was found many times. The V call is TRBV6-2 or TRBV6-3, the J call TRBJ2-5; D is possibly TRBD1 or TRBD2 (6 bases each). From germline, CDR1 is MNHEY and CDR2 SVGEGT. The ends were cut back, 2 bases at V and 4 bases at J, with 11 bases in the middle. The CDR3 sequence is 14 residues long. The CDR3 loop reads CASSYGGRGETQYF. The CDR3 DNA reads as TGTGCCAGCAGTTACGGGGGGCGCGGAGAGACCCAGTACTTC.

This clonotype was counted many times. J is TRBJ1-5 and V is TRBV24-1, with D tentatively TRBD1 (5 bases). Germline CDR1 and CDR2: KGHDR and SFDVKD. V was clipped by 4 bases and J by 5 bases, with 20 bases between them. The CDR3 is 17 residues long. The CDR3 is CATSEPTTGGGYQPQHF. The CDR3, as DNA: TGTGCCACCAGTGAGCCAACGACGGGGGGAGGCTATCAGCCCCAGCATTTT.

This clonotype was recorded many times. The J gene is TRBJ1-2, the V gene TRBV27, with D tentatively TRBD1 (6 bases). The V end was cut by 6 bases, the J end by 4 bases, with 12 bases between. This CDR3 comprises 13 residues. The V gene's germline CDR1 is MNHEY and CDR2 SMNVEV (reference sequence). The CDR3 reads CASSPGGLYGYTF. The CDR3 coding sequence is TGTGCCAGCAGCCCGGGGGGCCTCTATGGCTACACCTTC.

At least ten counts were recorded for this clonotype. This chain joins TRBV11-2 and TRBJ2-7, with 8 nucleotides matching TRBD1. The CDR3 length is 15 residues. In germline, CDR1 is SGHAT, CDR2 FQNNGV. The ends lost 3 bases at V and 4 bases at J; junction bases unmatched: 8. The CDR3 here is CASSFTGTGLYEQYF. The CDR3 DNA reads as TGTGCCAGCAGCTTCACCGGGACAGGTCTTTACGAGCAGTACTTC.

This clonotype has a count of ten or more. This chain joins TRBV5-1 and TRBJ1-1; perhaps TRBD1 as D (6 bases). CDR1 and CDR2 (germline): SGHRS, YFSETQ. V lost 3 bases and J lost 2, with 11 bases in between. CDR3 size: 14 residues. In DNA, the CDR3 is TGCGCCAGCAGCTATACCAGGGGTAACACTGAAGCTTTCTTT. This encodes CASSYTRGNTEAFF.

This clonotype occurred many times. The V gene is TRBV7-3, the J gene TRBJ2-7; D unclear. Germline CDR1 SGHTA, CDR2 FQGTGA. Trimming left V 2 bases short and J 2 bases short, with 13 bases between. This CDR3 is built from 15 residues. DNA for the CDR3: TGTGCCAGCAGCTTATTGGGATCCGGGCCCTACGAGCAGTACTTC. Protein: CASSLLGSGPYEQYF.

Many counts were recorded for this clonotype. The chain joins TRBV6-4 to TRBJ1-1; no reliable D call. Trimming left V 0 bases short and J 4 bases short, with 15 bases between. Germline lookup yields CDR1 MRHNA and CDR2 SNTAGT. The CDR3 consists of 16 residues. In nucleotides, the CDR3 is TGTGCCAGCAGTGACTCGATGGGGAATGTATGCACTGAAGCTTTCTTT. Translation gives CASSDSMGNVCTEAFF.

This clonotype came up many times. CDR3 DNA: TGCGCCAGCAGCGTCCGGGACAGGGCAGGAGAGCAGTACTTC. Protein product: CASSVRDRAGEQYF. The V and J genes are TRBV5-1 and TRBJ2-7; 9 nucleotides align to TRBD1. In germline, CDR1 is SGHRS, CDR2 YFSETQ. The CDR3 consists of 14 residues. With V trimmed by 4 bases and J by 7 bases, 9 bases remained unmatched.

In its sample, this clonotype was seen many times. V is TRBV12-3 or TRBV12-4 and J is TRBJ1-1; tentatively, D is TRBD1 (6 bases). Trimming took 7 bases from V and 0 from J, leaving 18 bases between them. CDR3 size: 16 residues. The CDR3 DNA is TGTGCCAGCATTCTCCAGACAGGACCTTTGAACACTGAAGCTTTCTTT. As protein: CASILQTGPLNTEAFF.

About this clonotype itself: This clone may be a read error of a much larger clone one base away. The chain couples TRBV11-2 to TRBJ2-7; no clear D gene. The CDR3 sequence is 14 residues long. Germline V lookup: CDR1 SGHAT, CDR2 FQNNGV. CDR3 nucleotide sequence: TGTACCAGCAGCTTTGGCCCGGGTGGCTACGAGCAGTACTTC. Translation: CTSSFGPGGYEQYF.

In its sample, this clonotype was seen many times. The chain has TRBV13 and TRBJ2-5; D is uncertain. Between the trimmed V and J ends, which lost 5 bases and 5 bases, there was a span of 12 bases. The CDR3 sequence is 13 residues long. CDR1 PRHDT and CDR2 FYEKMQ come from the germline V gene (reference sequence). This chain's CDR3 is CASSRGDLETQYF. DNA of the CDR3: TGTGCCAGCAGCCGTGGAGATTTGGAGACCCAGTACTTC.

This clonotype was recorded at least ten times. The chain has TRBV2 and TRBJ2-7; either TRBD1 or TRBD2 may fit D (6 bases each). Trimming took off 8 bases at V and 3 bases at J, with 14 bases between the two ends. Germline CDR1 and CDR2: SNHLY and FYNNEI. The CDR3 is made up of 13 amino acids. The CDR3 region has the DNA TGTGCCAGCCGGGGGACAAATAACTACGAGCAGTACTTC. Its translation: CASRGTNNYEQYF.

This clonotype occurred many times. The rearrangement joins TRBV30 to TRBJ1-1; the match to TRBD1 covers 9 bases. The CDR3 is made up of 14 amino acids. The ends lost 3 bases at V and 6 bases at J; junction bases unmatched: 8. Germline CDR1 reads GTSNPN; CDR2 reads SVGIG (reference sequence). This CDR3 reads CAWRLSGTGPEAFF. CDR3 sequence (DNA): TGTGCCTGGAGACTCTCCGGGACAGGGCCTGAAGCTTTCTTT.

The table lists this clonotype with a few counts. V is TRBV7-2 and J is TRBJ2-1; D remains ambiguous. Germline V gives CDR1 SGHTA, CDR2 FQGNSA. Trimming took off 2 bases at V and 5 bases at J, with 4 bases between the two ends. This CDR3 spans 12 amino acids. CDR3: CASSLPDNEQFF. In DNA form, the CDR3 reads TGTGCCAGCAGCTTACCGGACAATGAGCAGTTCTTC.

J is TRBJ1-1 and V is TRBV6-1; a weak D match, TRBD1 (5 bases). V shed 7 bases and J shed 7 bases, with 16 bases lying between them. CDR3 size: 13 residues. Germline V gene data show CDR1 as MNHNS and CDR2 as SASEGT. The CDR3 loop reads CASTGGRLLEAFF. The DNA for the CDR3 is TGTGCCAGCACCGGGGGACGGCTCCTTGAAGCTTTCTTT.

The chain couples TRBV27 to TRBJ2-5; the D gene could be TRBD1 or TRBD2 (5 bases each). The CDR3 totals 16 residues. Trimming shortened V by 2 bases and J by 3 bases, and 16 bases separated the two germline ends. Germline CDR1 is MNHEY and CDR2 is SMNVEV (reference sequence). The CDR3, as DNA: TGTGCCAGCAGTTTAGTGGGACGGGCGATTAAAGAGACCCAGTACTTC. Amino acid sequence: CASSLVGRAIKETQYF.

This clonotype was recorded at least ten times. In DNA form, the CDR3 reads TGTGCCAGCAGCTTGGTGGTGAGCTTTGAAGCTTTCTTT. Residues: CASSLVVSFEAFF. The chain links TRBV5-5 to TRBJ1-1; D remains ambiguous. Germline-derived CDR1 and CDR2 are SGHKS and YYEKEE (reference sequence). The CDR3 is made up of 13 amino acids. The germline V and J ends were trimmed by 0 bases and 7 bases, with 10 bases remaining between them.

The chain recombines TRBV3-1 with TRBJ2-2; no firm D call. The CDR3 length is 14 residues. V was shortened by 0 bases and J by 6 bases, with 8 bases between the two germline ends. Germline CDR1 is LGHDT and CDR2 is YNNKEL (reference sequence). The CDR3 coding sequence is TGTGCCAGCAGCCAAGAGGGATCAGCCGGGGAGCTGTTTTTT. It encodes CASSQEGSAGELFF.

The chain couples TRBV24-1 to TRBJ1-5; D is perhaps TRBD1 (5 bases). Trimming removed 0 bases from V and 0 bases from J, with 14 bases in between. CDR1 is KGHDR and CDR2 is SFDVKD in the germline V gene. The CDR3 loop spans 18 amino acids. CDR3 coding DNA: TGTGCCACCAGTGATTTGTGGCTGGACAAAGATAGCAATCAGCCCCAGCATTTT. Its protein product is CATSDLWLDKDSNQPQHF.